This T cell receptor beta chain was identified in a study of blood T cell repertoires in COVID-19 (dated by TCRdb to 2019 to 2021). For the wider study: Samples covering the acute and convalescent phases of COVID-19 were provided by collaborators in the United States, Italy and Spain. Where HLA class I and class II types were available, the types were taken from metadata supplied by the sample provider, not from assay-based typing. Nearly every sample came with metadata listing a de-identified subject ID, COVID-19 status, age in years and sex. The samples were drawn from the first 160 participants of the ongoing ImmuneRACE study and from some 1,300 subjects provided by 6 global collaborators. The repertoires were made available in a free public database intended to serve as a resource for research on the immune response to SARS-CoV-2. The material from the prospective study consisted of cDNA or gDNA derived from T cells, B-cell-depleted T cells, or PBMCs. Deeply sampled blood TCRbeta repertoires from subjects exposed to, actively infected with, or recovered from COVID-19 were included in the dataset.

TCRbeta CDR3 regions were amplified from genomic DNA using the immunoSEQ Assay, a bias-controlled multiplex PCR. From the authors' description of their analysis: The number of nucleated cells in each sample was estimated from the amplification of reference gene primers within the assay. Sequence reads were collapsed and filtered to measure the absolute abundance of every unique TCRbeta CDR3 rearrangement. For each sample, productive Simpson clonality was calculated by taking the square root of Simpson's diversity index across productive rearrangements. What TCRdb holds here is the immuneACCESS table cut down to in-frame rearrangements. Part of the clones is not present; checked against another copy, under half of the missing clones reflect an unresolved V gene, and the others are unexplained. The V and J calls and clone size were taken over from that table, and D and trimming were inferred from the DNA. The sample table holds some 30,000 clones, of which 65% to 90% were seen once. The ten largest clones capture about 14% of the sample.

Each collaborating institution followed its own protocols to collect whole blood in K2EDTA tubes. For TCRbeta analysis, collaborators shipped samples in one of three forms: frozen whole blood, isolated PBMCs, or DNA extracted from either of those sample types. After removal of 1 base from V and 2 bases from J, the junction retains 7 bases not matched to a gene. From a lookup of the germline V gene, CDR1 and CDR2 are SGHRS and YFSETQ. Including the terminal cysteine and phenylalanine, the CDR3 comprises 16 residues. Just CDR3 DNA is preserved here, 48 bases in frame from base 1. Points on this clone: Its antigen target is currently unknown. Within one base of it there is no much larger clone, and no base qualities were kept.

Study-level results and caveats: How much clinical and demographic metadata was included differed by source and by participant, and the metadata was provided uncurated.

Specimen: peripheral blood. The receptor's source is a human donor in a cohort sampled during active COVID-19. The sequence is built from TRBV5-1 and TRBJ2-5; TRBD2 aligns with 8 central bases. The CDR3 loop reads CASSLFAGGSQETQYF. Here is the DNA: TGCGCCAGCAGCTTGTTCGCGGGGGGATCGCAAGAGACCCAGTACTTC.